This T cell receptor (beta chain) is from a study of cytomegalovirus exposure and HLA in healthy donors. The study, taken as a whole, reports: A missense DCLRE1C variant was associated with V- and J-gene trimming of TCR beta chains in a later analysis, and an independent cohort replicated the association.

Remarks on this clone: No antigen is known for it.

The V gene's germline CDR1 is LNHDA and CDR2 SQIVND (reference sequence). V was trimmed by 8 bases and J by 0 bases, leaving 8 bases between them. This CDR3 is 14 amino acids long. Vbeta (60) and Jbeta (13) primers were used in the PCR. Measured with immunoSEQ multiplex PCR; TCRdb has only the in-frame clones, and not every one. This sample has roughly 140,000 clones; over 60% occur once, and the top ten carry approximately 2.9%. The receptor comes from a woman aged 25 to 39 in good health and CMV-seropositive. Sequencing was carried out using PBMCs. The chain is built from TRBV19 and TRBJ2-6; D gene unclear. The CDR3, as DNA: TGTGCCAGTGTCGACTTCTCTGGGGCCAACGTCCTGACTTTC. Its protein product is CASVDFSGANVLTF.